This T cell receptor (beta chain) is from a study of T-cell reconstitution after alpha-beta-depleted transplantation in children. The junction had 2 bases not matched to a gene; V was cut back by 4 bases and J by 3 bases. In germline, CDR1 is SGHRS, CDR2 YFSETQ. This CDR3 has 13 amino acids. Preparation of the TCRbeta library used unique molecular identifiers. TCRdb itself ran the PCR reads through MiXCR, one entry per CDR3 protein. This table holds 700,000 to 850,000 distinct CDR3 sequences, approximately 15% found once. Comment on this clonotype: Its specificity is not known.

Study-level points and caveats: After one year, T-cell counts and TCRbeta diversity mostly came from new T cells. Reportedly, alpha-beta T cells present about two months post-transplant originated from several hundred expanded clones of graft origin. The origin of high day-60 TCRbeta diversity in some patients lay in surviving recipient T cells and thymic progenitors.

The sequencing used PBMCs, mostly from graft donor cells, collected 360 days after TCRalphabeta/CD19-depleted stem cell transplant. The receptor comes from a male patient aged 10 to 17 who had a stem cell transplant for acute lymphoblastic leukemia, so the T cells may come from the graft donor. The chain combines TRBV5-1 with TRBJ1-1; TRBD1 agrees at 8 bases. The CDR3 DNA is TGCGCCAGCAGCGCAGGGGGCTACACTGAAGCTTTCTTT. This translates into CASSAGGYTEAFF.